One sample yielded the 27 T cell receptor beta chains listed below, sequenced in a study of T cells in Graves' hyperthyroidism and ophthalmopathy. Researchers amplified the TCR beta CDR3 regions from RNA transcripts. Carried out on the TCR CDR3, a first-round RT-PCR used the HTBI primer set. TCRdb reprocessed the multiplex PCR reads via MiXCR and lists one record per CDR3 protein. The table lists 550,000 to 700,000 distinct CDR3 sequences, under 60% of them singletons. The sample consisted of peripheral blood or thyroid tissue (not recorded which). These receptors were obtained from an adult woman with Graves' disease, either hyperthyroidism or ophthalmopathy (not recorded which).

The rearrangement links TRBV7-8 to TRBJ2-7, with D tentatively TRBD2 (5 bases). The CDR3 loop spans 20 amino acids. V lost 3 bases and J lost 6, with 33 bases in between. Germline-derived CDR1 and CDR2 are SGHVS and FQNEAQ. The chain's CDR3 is CASSFFVGGDGQPVRGEQYF. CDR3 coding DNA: TGTGCCAGCAGCTTTTTCGTTGGAGGTGACGGCCAGCCCGTGAGAGGCGAGCAGTACTTC.

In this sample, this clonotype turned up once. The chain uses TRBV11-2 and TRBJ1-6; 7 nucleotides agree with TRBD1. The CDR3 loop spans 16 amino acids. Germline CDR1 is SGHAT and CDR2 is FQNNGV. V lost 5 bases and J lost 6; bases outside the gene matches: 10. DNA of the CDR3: TGTGCCAGCAGCCCCAGGGGGTTTGGTGGTAATTCACCCCTCCACTTT. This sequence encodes CASSPRGFGGNSPLHF. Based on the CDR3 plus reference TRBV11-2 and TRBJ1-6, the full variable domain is EAGVAQSPRYKIIEKRQSVAFWCNPISGHATLYWYQQILGQGPKLLIQFQNNGVVDDSQLPKDRFSAERLKGVDSTLKIQPAKLEDSAVYLCASSPRGFGGNSPLHFGNGTRLTVT.

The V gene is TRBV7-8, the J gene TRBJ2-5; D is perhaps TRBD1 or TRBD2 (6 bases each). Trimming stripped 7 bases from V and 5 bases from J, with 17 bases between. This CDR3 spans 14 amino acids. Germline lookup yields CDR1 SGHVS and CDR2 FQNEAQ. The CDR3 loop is CASNQGGMMETQYF. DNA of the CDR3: TGTGCCAGCAACCAAGGGGGGATGATGGAGACCCAGTACTTC.

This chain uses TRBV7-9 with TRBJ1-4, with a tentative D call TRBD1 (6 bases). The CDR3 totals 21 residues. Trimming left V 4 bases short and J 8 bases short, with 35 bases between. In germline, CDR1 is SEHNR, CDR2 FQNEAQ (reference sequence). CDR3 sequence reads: CASSYRPAKQGPTNSGEKLFF. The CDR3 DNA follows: TGTGCCAGCAGCTACAGACCCGCCAAACAGGGCCCGACGAACTCTGGGGAAAAACTGTTTTTT.

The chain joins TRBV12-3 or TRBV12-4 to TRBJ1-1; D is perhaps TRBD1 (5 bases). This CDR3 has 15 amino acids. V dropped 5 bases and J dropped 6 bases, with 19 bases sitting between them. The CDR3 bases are TGTGCCAGCAGTATGCGGACGGGGGGTATGGCTGAAGCTTTCTTT. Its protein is CASSMRTGGMAEAFF.

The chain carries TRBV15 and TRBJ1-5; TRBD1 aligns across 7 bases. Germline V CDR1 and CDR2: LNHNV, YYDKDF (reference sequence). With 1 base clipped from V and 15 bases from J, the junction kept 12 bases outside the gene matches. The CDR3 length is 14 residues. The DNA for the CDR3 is TGTGCCACCAGCAGAGCTGGGACAGAAAGAATTTCGCATTTT. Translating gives CATSRAGTERISHF.

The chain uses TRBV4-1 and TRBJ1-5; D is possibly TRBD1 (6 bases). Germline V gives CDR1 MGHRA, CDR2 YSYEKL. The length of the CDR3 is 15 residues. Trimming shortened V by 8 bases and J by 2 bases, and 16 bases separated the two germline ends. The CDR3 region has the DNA TGCGCCAGCGCGCAGTGGGGGCAGGGCAATCAGCCCCAGCATTTT. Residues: CASAQWGQGNQPQHF.

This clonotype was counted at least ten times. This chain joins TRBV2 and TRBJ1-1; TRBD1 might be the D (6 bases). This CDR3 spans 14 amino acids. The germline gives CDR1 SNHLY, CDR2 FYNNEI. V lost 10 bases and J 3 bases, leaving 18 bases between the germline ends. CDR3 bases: TGTGCCACCTCGAAATTGACAGGCTACACTGAAGCTTTCTTT. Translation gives CATSKLTGYTEAFF. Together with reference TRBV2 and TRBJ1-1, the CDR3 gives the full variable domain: EPEVTQTPSHQVTQMGQEVILRCVPISNHLYFYWYRQILGQKVEFLVSFYNNEISEKSEIFDDQFSVERPDGSNFTLKIRSTKLEDSAMYFCATSKLTGYTEAFFGQGTRLTVV.

CDR3 in DNA: TGTGCCAGCAGTCAGACTAGGTTACAAGAGACCCAGTACTTC. Protein: CASSQTRLQETQYF. V gene TRBV7-9 combines with J gene TRBJ2-5, with D possibly matching TRBD2 (6 bases). The V end was cut by 6 bases, the J end by 2 bases, with 13 bases between. The germline CDR1 and CDR2 sequences are SEHNR and FQNEAQ (reference sequence). This CDR3 has 14 residues.

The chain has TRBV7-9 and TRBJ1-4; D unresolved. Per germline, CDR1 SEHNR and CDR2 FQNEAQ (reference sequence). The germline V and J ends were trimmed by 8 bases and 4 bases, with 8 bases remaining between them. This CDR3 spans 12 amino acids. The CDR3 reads CASGEVNEKLFF. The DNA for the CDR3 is TGTGCCAGCGGGGAAGTTAATGAAAAACTGTTTTTT. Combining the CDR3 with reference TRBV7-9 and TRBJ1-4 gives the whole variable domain DTGVSQNPRHKITKRGQNVTFRCDPISEHNRLYWYRQTLGQGPEFLTYFQNEAQLEKSRLLSDRFSAERPKGSFSTLEIQRTEQGDSAMYLCASGEVNEKLFFGSGTQLSVL.

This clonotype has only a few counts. As DNA, the CDR3 is TGTGCCAGCAGCGTAGGGGGAGCCAGAGGAGAGACCCAGTACTTC. As protein: CASSVGGARGETQYF. The rearrangement links TRBV9 to TRBJ2-5; maybe TRBD2 (5 bases). Germline V CDR1 and CDR2: SGDLS, YYNGEE. This CDR3 spans 15 amino acids. V dropped 0 bases and J dropped 4 bases, with 13 bases sitting between them.

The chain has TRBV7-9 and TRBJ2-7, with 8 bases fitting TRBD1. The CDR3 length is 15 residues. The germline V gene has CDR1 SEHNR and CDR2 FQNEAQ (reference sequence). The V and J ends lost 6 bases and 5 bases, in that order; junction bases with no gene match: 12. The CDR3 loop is CASSSSPTGDNEQYF. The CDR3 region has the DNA TGTGCCAGCAGTTCCTCCCCGACAGGGGATAACGAGCAGTACTTC.

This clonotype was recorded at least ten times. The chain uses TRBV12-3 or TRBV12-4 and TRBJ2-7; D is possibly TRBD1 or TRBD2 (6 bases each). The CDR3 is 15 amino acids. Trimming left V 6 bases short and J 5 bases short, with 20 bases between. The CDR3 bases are TGTGCCAGCAGCCCTCTCCTAGGGGGGATAAACGAGCAGTACTTC. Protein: CASSPLLGGINEQYF.

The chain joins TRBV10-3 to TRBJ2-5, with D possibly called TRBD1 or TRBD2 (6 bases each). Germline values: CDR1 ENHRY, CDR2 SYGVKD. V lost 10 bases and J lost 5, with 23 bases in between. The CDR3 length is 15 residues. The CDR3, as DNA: TGTGCCACCCAGGGGCAGGAGGGGATGATGGAGACCCAGTACTTC. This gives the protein CATQGQEGMMETQYF.

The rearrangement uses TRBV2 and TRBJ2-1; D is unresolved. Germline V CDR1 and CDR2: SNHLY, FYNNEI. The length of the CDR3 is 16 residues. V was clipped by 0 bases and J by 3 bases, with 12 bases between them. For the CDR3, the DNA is TGTGCCAGCAGTGAAGCGCTCGTATACGGCTACAATGAGCAGTTCTTC. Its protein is CASSEALVYGYNEQFF.

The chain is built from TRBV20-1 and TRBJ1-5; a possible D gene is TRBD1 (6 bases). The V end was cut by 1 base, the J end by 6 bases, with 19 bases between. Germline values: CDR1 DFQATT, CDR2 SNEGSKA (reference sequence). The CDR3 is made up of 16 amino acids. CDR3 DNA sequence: TGCAGTGCTAGAGTCAAGCAAGAAGGGGGACGTCAGCCCCAGCATTTT. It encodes CSARVKQEGGRQPQHF.

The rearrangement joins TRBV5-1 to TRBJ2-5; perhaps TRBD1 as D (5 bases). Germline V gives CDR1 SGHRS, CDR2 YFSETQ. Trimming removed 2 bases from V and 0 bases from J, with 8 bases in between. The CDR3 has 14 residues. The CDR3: CASSLSTDQETQYF. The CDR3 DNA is TGCGCCAGCAGCTTATCGACAGACCAAGAGACCCAGTACTTC. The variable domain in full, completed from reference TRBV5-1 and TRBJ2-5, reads KAGVTQTPRYLIKTRGQQVTLSCSPISGHRSVSWYQQTPGQGLQFLFEYFSETQRNKGNFPGRFSGRQFSNSRSEMNVSTLELGDSALYLCASSLSTDQETQYFGPGTRLLVL.

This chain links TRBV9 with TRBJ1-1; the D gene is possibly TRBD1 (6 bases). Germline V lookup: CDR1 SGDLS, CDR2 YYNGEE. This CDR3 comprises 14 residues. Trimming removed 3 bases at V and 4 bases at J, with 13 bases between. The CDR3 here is CASSGGQRATEAFF. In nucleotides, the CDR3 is TGTGCCAGCAGCGGTGGACAGCGAGCCACTGAAGCTTTCTTT.

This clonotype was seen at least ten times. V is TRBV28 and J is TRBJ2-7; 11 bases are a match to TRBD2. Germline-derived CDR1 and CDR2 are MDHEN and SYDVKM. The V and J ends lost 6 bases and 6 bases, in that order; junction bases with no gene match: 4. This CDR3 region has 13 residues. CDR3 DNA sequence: TGTGCCAGCAGCCAGGGACTAGCGGCCGAGCAGTACTTC. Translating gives CASSQGLAAEQYF.

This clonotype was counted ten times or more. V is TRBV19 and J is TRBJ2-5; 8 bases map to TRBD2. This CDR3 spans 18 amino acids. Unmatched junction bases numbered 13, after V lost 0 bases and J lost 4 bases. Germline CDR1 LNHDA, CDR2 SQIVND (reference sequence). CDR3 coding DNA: TGTGCCAGTAGTATAGAAAGCGGAAGGGCGCTAGCGGGAGAGACCCAGTACTTC. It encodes CASSIESGRALAGETQYF.

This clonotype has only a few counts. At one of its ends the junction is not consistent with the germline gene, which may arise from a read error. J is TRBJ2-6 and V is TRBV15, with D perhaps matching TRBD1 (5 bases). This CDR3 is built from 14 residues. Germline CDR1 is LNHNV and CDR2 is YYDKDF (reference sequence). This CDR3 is CATLSLSGANVLTF. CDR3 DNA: TGTGCCACCCTTAGTCTCTCTGGGGCCAACGTCCTGACTTTT.

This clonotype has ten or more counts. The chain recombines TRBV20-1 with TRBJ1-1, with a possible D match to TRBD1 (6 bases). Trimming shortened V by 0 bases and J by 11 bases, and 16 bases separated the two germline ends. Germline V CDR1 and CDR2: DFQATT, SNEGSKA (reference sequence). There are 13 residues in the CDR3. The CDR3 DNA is TGCAGTGCTAGAGAACCCACAGGGTTGTGGGCTTTCTTT. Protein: CSAREPTGLWAFF.

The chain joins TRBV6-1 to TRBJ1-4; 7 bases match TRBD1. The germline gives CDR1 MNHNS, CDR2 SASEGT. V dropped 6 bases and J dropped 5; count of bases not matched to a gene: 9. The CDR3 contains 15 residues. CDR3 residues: CASREGTAINEKLFF. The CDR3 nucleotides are TGTGCCAGCAGAGAGGGGACAGCAATCAATGAAAAACTGTTTTTT.

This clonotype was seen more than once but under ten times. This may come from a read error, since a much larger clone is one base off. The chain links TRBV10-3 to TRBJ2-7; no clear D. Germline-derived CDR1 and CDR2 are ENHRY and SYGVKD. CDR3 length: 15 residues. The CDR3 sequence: CAISESGVAPYGQYF. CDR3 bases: TGTGCCATCAGTGAGTCTGGGGTAGCTCCCTACGGGCAGTACTTC.

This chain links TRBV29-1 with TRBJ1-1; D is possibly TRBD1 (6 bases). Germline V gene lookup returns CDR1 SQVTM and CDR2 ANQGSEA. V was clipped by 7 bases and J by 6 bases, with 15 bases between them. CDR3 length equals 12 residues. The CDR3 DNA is TGCAGCGCCGGACAGTCAGACCCTGAAGCTTTCTTT. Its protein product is CSAGQSDPEAFF.

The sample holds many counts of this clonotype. CDR3 sequence (DNA): TGTGCCAGCAGCTTAGTTCAGGATAGCAATCAGCCCCAGCATTTT. The encoded protein is CASSLVQDSNQPQHF. The chain carries TRBV7-2 and TRBJ1-5; D not resolved. Germline CDR1 is SGHTA and CDR2 is FQGNSA. The V and J ends lost 1 base and 0 bases respectively, with 7 bases between them. This CDR3 is 15 amino acids long. The full variable domain, with the rest looked up from reference TRBV7-2 and TRBJ1-5, is GAGVSQSPSNKVTEKGKDVELRCDPISGHTALYWYRQSLGQGLEFLIYFQGNSAPDKSGLPSDRFSAERTGGSVSTLTIQRTQQEDSAVYLCASSLVQDSNQPQHFGDGTRLSIL.

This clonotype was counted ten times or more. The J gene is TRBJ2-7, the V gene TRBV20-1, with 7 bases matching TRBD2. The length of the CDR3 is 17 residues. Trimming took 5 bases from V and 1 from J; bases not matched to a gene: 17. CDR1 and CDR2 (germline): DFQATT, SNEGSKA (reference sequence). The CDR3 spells CSAPGLRITGGSYEQYF. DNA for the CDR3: TGCAGTGCTCCGGGACTAAGAATAACCGGGGGTTCCTACGAGCAGTACTTC.